This T cell receptor (beta chain) was sequenced in a study of T-cell reconstitution after alpha-beta-depleted transplantation in children. A single count supports this clonotype. V trimming: 4 bases; J trimming: 3 bases; junction bases outside the gene matches: 4. The CDR3 sequence is 14 residues long. Germline V CDR1 and CDR2: MNHEY, SVGAGI. Unique molecular identifiers were used to barcode this TCRbeta library. TCRdb recomputed calls from the PCR reads with MiXCR, one row per CDR3 protein. The table has approximately 400,000 distinct CDR3 sequences, roughly a tenth seen once. The clonotype comes from a human donor who donated a stem cell graft to a child with acute myeloid leukemia. The specimen comprised PBMCs from the stem cell graft donor, sampled from the stem cell graft. This chain uses TRBV6-5 with TRBJ2-7; 9 bases agree with TRBD2. CDR3 coding DNA: TGTGCCAGCAGTTTAGCGGGAGTCGTCTACGAGCAGTACTTC. Amino acid sequence: CASSLAGVVYEQYF.